This T cell receptor beta chain was observed in a study of beta chain features in type 1 diabetes. This CDR3 is built from 17 residues. Trimming cost V 2 bases and J 6 bases; bases outside gene matches: 15. From germline, CDR1 is MGHDK and CDR2 SYGVNS. The authors reverse transcribed all of the isolated RNA, so sequencing captured expressed TCRB transcripts. The method was immunoSEQ multiplex PCR; TCRdb's version includes in-frame clones alone and lacks a portion of them. Of 900,000 or so clones listed, about 17% are singletons. V gene TRBV25-1 combines with J gene TRBJ2-5, with 7 positions matching TRBD2. The source is a woman aged 18 to 35 in good health. Sequencing used naive CD4+ T cells from blood. CDR3 sequence reads: CASSEREAAGREKTQYF. DNA for the CDR3: TGTGCCAGCAGTGAACGCGAGGCGGCAGGGAGGGAAAAGACCCAGTACTTC.